The present TCR beta chain was sequenced within a study of cytomegalovirus exposure and HLA in healthy donors listed by TCRdb under 2017. For the wider study: According to a later analysis, the 120 or so validation repertoires were produced on the same platform as the 700 or so repertoires of the first cohort. The aim of the study was to test whether cataloging public T cell receptors could identify signatures of past pathogen exposure. A separate validation cohort of about 110 different subjects was used in addition to the 666-subject first cohort. To predict cytomegalovirus infection status, the study brought together high-throughput TCR immunosequencing, statistical association of individual TCRs with disease status, and machine learning. General conclusions and limits of the study: Most TCR sequences were seen in very few donors, while some public TCRs were found in many individuals. The authors suggested that the approach could potentially be extended to other disease states and immunological phenotypes. A total of fewer than 200 TCR beta chains were listed by the study as associated with cytomegalovirus. A later analysis had no HLA typing for the validation cohort, so co-occurrence there was scored across all 130 or so repertoires. In a later analysis, TCRs clustered in the first cohort were found to also tend to co-occur in the roughly 120 validation repertoires, with roughly 93% of cluster scores above 0. Three of the identified cytomegalovirus-associated TCR beta chains were confirmed in vitro to be specific for cytomegalovirus antigens. The classifier was reported to diagnose cytomegalovirus status with high specificity and sensitivity in both the original and validation cohorts.

As regards this clone: Its target antigen remains unknown. Qualities for individual bases were not recorded, and no much larger clone is one base off.

CDR1 and CDR2, per the germline V gene, are MDHEN and SYDVKM. V and J are truncated by 6 bases and 2 bases respectively, leaving an intervening sequence of 11 bases. From the cysteine through the phenylalanine, the CDR3 covers 14 amino acids. Only the CDR3 part of the read is kept: 42 bases, read in frame from the first base. The donors belonged to the validation cohort of 120 subjects, which was separate from the roughly 700-subject first cohort. The library was prepared using the immunoSEQ multiplex PCR assay. In the source study's methods: A statistical classification framework was built to diagnose cytomegalovirus status from the catalog of TCR beta chain sequences. TCRdb limited this immuneACCESS table to in-frame rearrangements with V and J called. A share of clones is missing; checked studies link under half to unresolved V genes, and the rest is unexplained. V, J and clone size reflect that table, while D and trimming were determined from the DNA. The sample yields about 58,000 clones; about 88% were counted once. Roughly 1% of the sample goes to the ten largest clones.

The TCR originated in a man younger than 35 in good health and CMV-seronegative. The chain was built from TRBV28 and TRBJ1-5, and perhaps TRBD1 as D gene, on 6 matching bases. The specimen was PBMCs. The CDR3 region reads CASRQGGGNQPQHF. At the DNA level, the sequence is TGTGCCAGCAGACAGGGTGGTGGCAATCAGCCCCAGCATTTT. The CDR3, completed at both ends by the reference TRBV28 and TRBJ1-5 genes, gives the full variable domain DVKVTQSSRYLVKRTGEKVFLECVQDMDHENMFWYRQDPGLGLRLIYFSYDVKMKEKGDIPEGYSVSREKKERFSLILESASTNQTSMYLCASRQGGGNQPQHFGDGTRLSIL.